The present entry profiles one T cell receptor beta chain with its context. These data originate in a study of shared T cell receptors in the human thymus. Trimming stripped 2 bases from V and 4 bases from J, with 10 bases between. CDR3 length: 14 residues. Germline-derived CDR1 and CDR2 are SGHDT and YYEEEE. The method was immunoSEQ multiplex PCR; TCRdb's version includes in-frame clones alone and lacks a portion of them. This sample has roughly 560,000 clones, with approximately 78% found just once. These data also featured in a second study, about human thymus T cells. That paper adds: All donors were healthy Finnish infants who were undergoing corrective surgery to treat congenital heart defects. Thymus tissue was removed during corrective cardiac surgery.

The sequencing input was thymocytes. This clonotype originated in a boy under three years old with a congenital heart defect. The chain combines TRBV5-6 with TRBJ1-5, with a possible D match to TRBD1 (6 bases). In DNA, the CDR3 is TGTGCCAGCAGCTTTTCAGGGGTAAATCAGCCCCAGCATTTT. Translating gives CASSFSGVNQPQHF.